This T cell receptor (beta chain) was observed in a study of CD8 T cells in Susac syndrome. Study in general: Within the sequenced group of Susac syndrome patients, six showed active disease and roughly 8 were in remission.

The germline CDR1 and CDR2 sequences are SQVTM and ANQGSEA. V dropped 6 bases and J dropped 3 bases, with 14 bases sitting between them. The CDR3 runs 13 residues. RNA was extracted with the RNeasy kit, and a quantity of roughly 0.5 to 1 ug was reverse transcribed using random hexamers. TCRdb recomputed calls from the immunoSEQ multiplex PCR reads with MiXCR, one row per CDR3 protein. The data hold more than 65,000 distinct CDR3 sequences, with around 93% observed a single time. The rearrangement uses TRBV29-1 and TRBJ1-2, with a tentative D call TRBD1 (5 bases). The source of this sequence is a human donor with Susac syndrome. Sequenced material: CD8+ T cells from PBMCs. CDR3: CSVRDPKDYGYTF. For the CDR3, the DNA is TGCAGCGTGAGGGACCCGAAGGACTATGGCTACACCTTC.